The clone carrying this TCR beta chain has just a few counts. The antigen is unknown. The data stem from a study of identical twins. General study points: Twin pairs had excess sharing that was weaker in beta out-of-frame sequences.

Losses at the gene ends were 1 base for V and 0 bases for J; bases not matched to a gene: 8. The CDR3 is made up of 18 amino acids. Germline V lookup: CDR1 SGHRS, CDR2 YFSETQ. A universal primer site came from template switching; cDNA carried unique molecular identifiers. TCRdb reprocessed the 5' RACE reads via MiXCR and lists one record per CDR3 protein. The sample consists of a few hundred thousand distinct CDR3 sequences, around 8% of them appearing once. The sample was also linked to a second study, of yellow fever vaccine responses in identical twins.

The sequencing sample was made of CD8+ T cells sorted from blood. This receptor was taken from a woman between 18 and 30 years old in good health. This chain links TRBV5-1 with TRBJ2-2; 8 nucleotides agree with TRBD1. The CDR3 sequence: CASSLIQGVVSNTGELFF. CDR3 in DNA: TGCGCCAGCAGCTTGATACAGGGGGTCGTTTCGAACACCGGGGAGCTGTTTTTT.